This TCR beta chain was recorded in a study of blood T cell repertoires in COVID-19. Study-wide context: T cells, B-cell-depleted T cells, or PBMCs provided the cDNA or gDNA that served as material.

The method was immunoSEQ multiplex PCR; TCRdb's version includes in-frame clones alone and lacks a portion of them. The data show 120,000 to 150,000 clones, about 87% seen once. Germline lookup yields CDR1 MNHEY and CDR2 SMNVEV (reference sequence). V lost 6 bases, J lost 5 bases, and 14 bases lay in between. CDR3 size: 14 residues. Sequences were obtained from PBMCs or T cells enriched from blood (not recorded which). The gene calls are TRBV27 and TRBJ1-5, with D perhaps TRBD1 (6 bases). The TCR originated in a man aged 45-60 years in a cohort exposed to, infected with or recovered from COVID-19 (not recorded which). The CDR3 DNA reads as TGTGCCAGCAGCCTCAGGGGCGGTTATCAGCCCCAGCATTTT. Encoded protein: CASSLRGGYQPQHF.